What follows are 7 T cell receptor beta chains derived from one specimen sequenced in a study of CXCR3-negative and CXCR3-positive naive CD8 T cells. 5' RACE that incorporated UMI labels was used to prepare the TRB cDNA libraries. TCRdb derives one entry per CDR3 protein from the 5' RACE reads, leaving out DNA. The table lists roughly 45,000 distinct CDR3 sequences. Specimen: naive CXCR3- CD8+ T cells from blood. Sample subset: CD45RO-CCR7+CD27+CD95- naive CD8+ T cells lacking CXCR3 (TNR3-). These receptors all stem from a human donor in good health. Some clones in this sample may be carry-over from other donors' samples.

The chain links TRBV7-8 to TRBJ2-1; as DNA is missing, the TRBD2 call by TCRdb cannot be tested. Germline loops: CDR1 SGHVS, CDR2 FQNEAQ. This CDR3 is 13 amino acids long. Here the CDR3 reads CASSFGRDNEQFF. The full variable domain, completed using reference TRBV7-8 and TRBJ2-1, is GAGVSQSPRYKVAKRGQDVALRCDPISGHVSLFWYQQALGQGPEFLTYFQNEAQLDKSGLPSDRFFAERPEGSVSTLKIQRTQQEDSAVYLCASSFGRDNEQFFGPGTRLTVL.

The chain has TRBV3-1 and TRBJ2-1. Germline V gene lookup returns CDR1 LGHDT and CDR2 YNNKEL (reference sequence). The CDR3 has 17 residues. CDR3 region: CASSQDSVSTSYNEQFF.

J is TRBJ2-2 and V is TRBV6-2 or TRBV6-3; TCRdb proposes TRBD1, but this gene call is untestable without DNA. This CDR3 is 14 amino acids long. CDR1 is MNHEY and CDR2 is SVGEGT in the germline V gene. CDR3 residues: CASSYSTGAGELFF.

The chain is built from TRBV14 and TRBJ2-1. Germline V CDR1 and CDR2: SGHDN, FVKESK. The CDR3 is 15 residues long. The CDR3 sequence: CASSPGISSYNEQFF.

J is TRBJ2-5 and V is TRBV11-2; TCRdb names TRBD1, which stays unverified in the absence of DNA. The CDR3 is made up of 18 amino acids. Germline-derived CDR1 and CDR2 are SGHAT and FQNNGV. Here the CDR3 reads CASSLTGGDDNSAETQYF.

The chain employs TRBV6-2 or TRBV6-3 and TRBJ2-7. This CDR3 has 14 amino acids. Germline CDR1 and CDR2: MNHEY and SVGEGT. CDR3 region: CASSYGGPSYEQYF.

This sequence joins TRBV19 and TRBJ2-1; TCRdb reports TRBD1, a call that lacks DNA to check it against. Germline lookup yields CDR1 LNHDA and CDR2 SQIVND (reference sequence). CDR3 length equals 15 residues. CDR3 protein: CASSLPGAQFNEQFF.